A selection of T cell receptor beta chains follows, all from one sample in a study of blood T cells in healthy people across ages. TCRdb re-called the 5' RACE reads through MiXCR, storing one row per CDR3 protein. The sample gives roughly 800,000 distinct CDR3 sequences, roughly 25% of which show up once; 3% is in the top ten. This sample was shared with a second study, whose subject was T cells of mothers and their children.

The sample consisted of blood. The receptors stem from a boy aged 5 to 17 in good health. The CDR3 runs from the conserved cysteine through the conserved F or W. A D gene is named only where the DNA matches it firmly. Where a row states a size, it is once, few, many or the class of an expanded clone; other rows omit it.

length	V	D	J	size	CDR3	DNA
12	TRBV20-1	TRBD2	TRBJ2-5	NA	CSADNGGETQYF	TGCAGTGCCGATAACGGGGGGGAGACCCAGTACTTC
14	TRBV28	TRBD2	TRBJ2-7	NA	CASRERGNSYEQYF	TGTGCCAGCAGGGAGCGGGGGAACTCCTACGAGCAGTACTTC
14	TRBV9	TRBD1	TRBJ2-7	many	CASSVEGGSYEQYF	TGTGCCAGCAGCGTAGAAGGGGGCTCGTACGAGCAGTACTTC
18	TRBV11-2	TRBD2	TRBJ2-1	NA	CASSLRARGAAGYDEQFF	TGTGCCAGCAGCTTAAGGGCCCGAGGTGCAGCGGGGTATGATGAGCAGTTCTTC
17	TRBV28	NA	TRBJ2-5	NA	CASSQDPAGGYQETQYF	TGTGCCAGCAGCCAAGATCCGGCCGGAGGGTACCAAGAGACCCAGTACTTC
14	TRBV11-2	TRBD1	TRBJ2-3	few	CASSNPRTGVKQYF	TGTGCCAGCAGCAACCCCAGGACAGGGGTGAAGCAGTATTTT
15	TRBV6-6	NA	TRBJ2-3	few	CASIRGAGRTDTQYF	TGTGCCAGCATCCGAGGGGCGGGTCGCACAGATACGCAGTATTTT
15	TRBV25-1	NA	TRBJ2-7	NA	CASSGEDTGTYEQYF	TGTGCCAGCAGTGGTGAAGATACAGGGACCTACGAGCAGTACTTC
14	TRBV7-2	NA	TRBJ1-2	NA	CASSPSWDNYGYTF	TGTGCCAGCAGCCCTAGTTGGGACAACTATGGCTACACCTTC
14	TRBV5-4	NA	TRBJ2-7	few	CASSSGTAVGEQYF	TGTGCCAGCAGCTCCGGGACCGCAGTGGGCGAGCAGTACTTC
16	TRBV20-1	TRBD1	TRBJ1-2	few	CSAAGRRDRENYGYTF	TGCAGTGCCGCGGGTCGACGAGACAGGGAAAACTATGGCTACACCTTC
14	TRBV7-2	TRBD2	TRBJ2-5	NA	CASSSKRGLETQYF	TGTGCCAGCAGCTCAAAGCGGGGGTTAGAGACCCAGTACTTC
16	TRBV6-2/TRBV6-3	TRBD1	TRBJ1-1	NA	CASRSRDRQDNTEAFF	TGTGCCAGCAGGTCCCGGGACAGGCAGGATAATACTGAAGCTTTCTTT
13	TRBV10-2	NA	TRBJ2-7	many	CASSESSSYEQYF	TGCGCCAGCAGTGAGTCGAGCTCCTACGAGCAGTACTTC
16	TRBV2	TRBD2	TRBJ2-5	NA	CASGTSGGMYQETQYF	TGTGCCAGCGGAACTAGCGGGGGGATGTACCAAGAGACCCAGTACTTC
13	TRBV6-1	NA	TRBJ1-5	few	CASSEGQYQPQHF	TGTGCCAGCAGCGAGGGGCAATATCAGCCCCAGCATTTT
13	TRBV7-9	TRBD1	TRBJ2-4	NA	CASSLRQGSIQYF	TGTGCCAGCAGCCTGAGACAGGGCAGCATTCAGTACTTC
15	TRBV12-3/TRBV12-4	NA	TRBJ2-1	few	CASSYYPVKVNEQFF	TGTGCCAGCAGTTATTATCCTGTGAAAGTGAATGAGCAGTTCTTC
14	TRBV14	NA	TRBJ1-4	NA	CASSSWGTHEKLFF	TGTGCCAGCAGCTCCTGGGGGACTCATGAAAAACTGTTTTTT
13	TRBV9	NA	TRBJ1-2	NA	CASSVERGYGYTF	TGTGCCAGCAGCGTAGAGAGGGGCTATGGCTACACCTTC
16	TRBV29-1	TRBD2	TRBJ2-5	NA	CSVGAIAGGNQETQYF	TGCAGCGTGGGTGCCATAGCGGGGGGAAACCAAGAGACCCAGTACTTC
14	TRBV11-2	TRBD1	TRBJ2-2	NA	CASSTRQGSGELFF	TGTGCCAGCAGCACTCGACAGGGATCCGGGGAGTTGTTTTTT
16	TRBV12-3/TRBV12-4	NA	TRBJ1-6	NA	CASSLRVGSYNSPLHF	TGTGCCAGCAGTTTAAGGGTGGGCTCCTATAATTCACCCCTCCACTTT
16	TRBV7-6	TRBD2	TRBJ2-7	few	CASSGPGGLSSYEQYF	TGTGCCAGCAGCGGCCCGGGGGGGCTGAGCTCCTACGAGCAGTACTTC
14	TRBV12-5	TRBD1	TRBJ2-7	few	CASGTGQGAYEQYF	TGTGCTAGTGGGACGGGACAGGGGGCCTACGAGCAGTACTTC
13	TRBV4-3	NA	TRBJ1-5	NA	CASSQDNDQPQHF	TGCGCCAGCAGCCAAGATAATGATCAGCCCCAGCATTTT
14	TRBV5-1	NA	TRBJ1-2	few	CASSREDGDYGYTF	TGCGCCAGCAGCCGCGAGGACGGGGACTATGGCTACACCTTC
12	TRBV12-3/TRBV12-4	NA	TRBJ1-1	NA	CASRPPTGPAFF	TGTGCCAGCAGACCCCCGACAGGACCTGCTTTCTTT
13	TRBV6-5	NA	TRBJ2-3	NA	CASSYLRADTQYF	TGTGCCAGCAGTTACTTACGGGCGGATACGCAGTATTTT
14	TRBV9	NA	TRBJ1-4	NA	CASSVTSTNEKLFF	TGTGCCAGCAGCGTAACTTCTACGAATGAAAAACTGTTTTTT
13	TRBV9	NA	TRBJ2-7	NA	CASSARRGYEQYF	TGTGCCAGCAGCGCCCGGAGAGGGTACGAGCAGTACTTC
13	TRBV6-5	TRBD2	TRBJ2-5	NA	CASSRSSGATEYF	TGTGCCAGCAGTAGGTCTAGCGGGGCCACCGAGTACTTC
13	TRBV5-1	NA	TRBJ2-5	few	CASSSNSQETQYF	TGCGCCAGCAGCTCTAACAGCCAAGAGACCCAGTACTTC
14	TRBV9	NA	TRBJ2-2	NA	CASTSGRQPGELFF	TGTGCCAGCACCAGTGGACGCCAGCCCGGGGAGCTGTTTTTT
11	TRBV2	NA	TRBJ2-5	NA	CASSERDTVLF	TGTGCCAGCAGTGAGAGGGACACAGTGCTCTTC
15	TRBV4-2	NA	TRBJ2-6	few	CASSQRHGLPSVLTF	TGTGCCAGCAGCCAACGTCACGGACTTCCAAGCGTCCTGACTTTC
16	TRBV11-2	TRBD2	TRBJ2-3	NA	CASSRALAGGLGTQYF	TGTGCCAGCAGCCGCGCCTTAGCGGGGGGGCTGGGTACGCAGTACTTT
12	TRBV20-1	NA	TRBJ1-1	NA	CSASRPNTEAFF	TGCAGTGCTAGCCGGCCCAACACTGAAGCTTTCTTT
13	TRBV19	NA	TRBJ1-5	few	CASSIIASQPQHF	TGTGCCAGTAGTATTATAGCCAGTCAGCCCCAGCATTTT
11	TRBV9	NA	TRBJ1-2	many	CASSAGYGYTF	TGTGCCAGCAGTGCGGGCTATGGCTACACCTTC
15	TRBV9	NA	TRBJ2-1	NA	CASSVGAVPYNEQFF	TGTGCCAGCAGCGTAGGGGCAGTTCCCTACAATGAGCAGTTCTTC
15	TRBV29-1	TRBD2	TRBJ2-3	NA	CSVEGASGITDTQYF	TGCAGCGTTGAGGGAGCTAGCGGGATTACAGATACGCAGTATTTT
12	TRBV9	NA	TRBJ2-7	few	CASSPGVAEQYF	TGTGCCAGCAGCCCTGGGGTAGCCGAGCAGTACTTC
17	TRBV28	NA	TRBJ2-5	few	CASSRISFGRHQETQYF	TGTGCCAGCAGCCGAATCTCCTTCGGACGCCATCAAGAGACCCAGTACTTC
16	TRBV20-1	TRBD2	TRBJ2-1	NA	CSAPHGGTSGHNEQFF	TGCAGTGCTCCCCACGGAGGGACTAGCGGGCACAATGAGCAGTTCTTC
15	TRBV20-1	NA	TRBJ2-7	few	CSARDRRVTSYEQYF	TGCAGTGCTAGAGATAGGAGGGTGACCTCCTACGAGCAGTACTTC
13	TRBV11-2	NA	TRBJ2-2	NA	CASSWGRTGELFF	TGTGCCAGCAGCTGGGGGAGAACCGGGGAGCTGTTTTTT
14	TRBV6-5	NA	TRBJ2-4	NA	CASTIRRATNIQYF	TGTGCCAGCACCATCCGGAGGGCAACAAACATTCAGTACTTC
15	TRBV3-1	NA	TRBJ1-2	few	CASSQRDVDREGYTF	TGTGCCAGCAGCCAGCGGGACGTTGATAGGGAGGGCTACACCTTC
15	TRBV10-3	TRBD2	TRBJ2-3	NA	CAISDAGRGTDTQYF	TGTGCCATCAGTGACGCAGGGAGGGGCACAGATACGCAGTATTTT
16	TRBV4-1	NA	TRBJ2-5	NA	CASSQDGGRFQETQYF	TGCGCCAGCAGCCAAGACGGGGGACGGTTCCAAGAGACCCAGTACTTC
13	TRBV20-1	NA	TRBJ2-5	NA	CSAKLGGAETQYF	TGCAGTGCTAAGTTGGGGGGCGCGGAGACCCAGTACTTC
16	TRBV4-2	TRBD1	TRBJ2-7	few	CASSQVGGQGFYEQYF	TGTGCCAGCAGCCAAGTTGGGGGACAGGGTTTTTACGAGCAGTACTTC
14	TRBV10-3	NA	TRBJ1-2	NA	CAISGPGGADGYTF	TGTGCCATCAGTGGCCCCGGGGGGGCGGATGGCTACACCTTC
14	TRBV7-2	TRBD2	TRBJ2-1	few	CASSGSGGEIEQFF	TGTGCCAGCAGCGGTAGCGGGGGGGAAATTGAGCAGTTCTTC
12	TRBV24-1	NA	TRBJ2-2	NA	CATGSNTGELFF	TGTGCCACTGGCTCGAACACCGGGGAGCTGTTTTTT
14	TRBV7-3	NA	TRBJ1-1	NA	CASSQGPSNTEAFF	TGTGCCAGCAGCCAAGGCCCTAGTAACACTGAAGCTTTCTTT
14	TRBV19	TRBD2	TRBJ2-3	NA	CASNIAGRTDTQYF	TGTGCCAGTAATATAGCGGGCCGCACAGATACGCAGTATTTT
13	TRBV27	NA	TRBJ2-1	few	CASSSLSLNEQFF	TGTGCCAGCAGTTCTTTAAGCCTCAATGAGCAGTTCTTC